The source of this TCR beta chain is a study of metastatic and nonmetastatic thyroid tumors. Study as a whole: Repertoires of blood and of tissue (tumor or nodule) from malignant and benign thyroid patients were compared.

Every patient underwent thyroid surgery untreated. Study results and caveats: Reportedly, malignant thyroid tumors had significantly higher TCR beta diversity than benign nodules, in blood and tumor.

The CDR3 consists of 12 residues. V lost 1 base, J lost 11 bases, and 9 bases lay in between. Germline-derived CDR1 and CDR2 are LGHDT and YNNKEL (reference sequence). A remark on this clone: Its antigen is currently unknown.

As handled by the study authors: The distant-metastasis classifier for papillary thyroid cancer was built from CDR3 differences across clinicopathological groups. MiXCR reprocessed the PCR reads for TCRdb. The V and J calls here are based on TCRdb, not the publication. The sample consists of 49,000 or so clones, about 25% of them appearing once. The receptor was isolated from a male donor with papillary thyroid cancer or a benign thyroid nodule (not recorded which). Some clones in this sample may be carry-over from other donors' samples. The V and J genes are TRBV3-1 and TRBJ2-1; D not certain. Sequenced: blood. DNA of the CDR3: TGTGCCAGCAGCCAAGCCACTACGCAGCAGTTCTTC. It specifies CASSQATTQQFF.